Described below is a single T cell receptor beta chain sequence and its context. The antigen is not known. The data belong to a study of T-cell reconstitution after alpha-beta-depleted transplantation in children. Germline CDR1 reads SGHVS; CDR2 reads FQNEAQ. V lost 5 bases to trimming and J lost 6 bases; unmatched junction nucleotides: 2. The CDR3 totals 14 residues. Study outcomes and limitations: Reported findings indicate that, about two months after transplant, alpha-beta T cells came from several hundred expanded clones, which were derived from non-depleted graft cells.

Using unique molecular identifiers, the investigators prepared the TCRbeta library. TCRdb called the PCR reads again in MiXCR, with one record for every CDR3 protein. The sample lists 250,000 to 400,000 distinct CDR3 sequences, approximately 20% occurring once. The sample consisted of PBMCs, mostly from graft donor cells, taken 180 days after TCRalphabeta/CD19-depleted stem cell transplant. The rearrangement joins TRBV7-8 to TRBJ1-5; 12 bases are a match to TRBD1. The sequence derives from a male patient younger than 18 who had a stem cell transplant for acute lymphoblastic leukemia, so the T cells may come from the graft donor. CDR3 amino acids: CASSGTGGSQPQHF. The CDR3 coding sequence is TGTGCCAGCAGCGGGACAGGGGGCAGTCAGCCCCAGCATTTT.